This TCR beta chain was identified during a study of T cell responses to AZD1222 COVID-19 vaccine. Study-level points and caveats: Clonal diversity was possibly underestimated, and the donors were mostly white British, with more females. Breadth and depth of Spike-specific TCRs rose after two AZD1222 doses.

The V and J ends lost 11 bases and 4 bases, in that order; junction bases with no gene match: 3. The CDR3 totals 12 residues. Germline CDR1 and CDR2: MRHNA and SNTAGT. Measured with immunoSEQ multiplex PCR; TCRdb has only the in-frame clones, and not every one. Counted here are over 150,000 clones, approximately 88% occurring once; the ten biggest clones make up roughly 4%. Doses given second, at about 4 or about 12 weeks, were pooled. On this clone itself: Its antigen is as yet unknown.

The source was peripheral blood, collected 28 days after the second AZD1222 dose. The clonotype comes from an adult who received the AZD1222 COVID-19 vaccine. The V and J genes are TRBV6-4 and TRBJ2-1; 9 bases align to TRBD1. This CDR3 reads CAGQGNYNEQFF. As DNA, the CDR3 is TGTGCCGGACAGGGGAATTACAATGAGCAGTTCTTC.